This TCR beta chain was recovered during a study of shared clonotypes between healthy human individuals. Study observations and caveats: Read depth was anticipated to influence clonotype sharing among donors. Larger richness was generally estimated for naive than memory subsets.

Every subset's genomic DNA went evenly onto several immunoSEQ plates. The repertoire was sequenced with immunoSEQ multiplex PCR; TCRdb's copy has only in-frame clones and lacks some. The sample lists 500,000 or so clones, approximately 95% occurring once. About this clone itself: The target antigen is unknown.

Input material: naive CD4+ T cells sorted from blood. Subset given: CD45RA+ positively selected. The origin of this receptor is a woman younger than 45 in good health.

CDR3 residues: CASRGGHTTNYGYTF. CDR3 bases: TGTGCCAGCAGGGGGGGACATACTACTAACTATGGCTACACCTTC. V usage is TRBV27 and J usage is TRBJ1-2, with D possibly matching TRBD1 (6 bases). Germline V CDR1 and CDR2: MNHEY, SMNVEV (reference sequence). This CDR3 spans 15 amino acids. With 6 bases removed from V and 0 bases from J, the gap between germline ends came to 14 bases.